One sample yielded the 4 T cell receptor beta chains listed below, sequenced in a study of blood T cells in healthy people across ages. Together with a sample-barcoded 5' primer, a J-beta primer mix was included in a second PCR lasting about 7 to 12 cycles. MiXCR, run by TCRdb on the 5' RACE reads, gives a single entry per CDR3 protein. Here the sample spans some 1.5 million distinct CDR3 sequences, 28% being singletons. Sample: blood. Every receptor here comes from a woman between 25 and 40 years old in good health.

The chain is built from TRBV3-1 and TRBJ2-2; possible D gene TRBD1, 6 bases. Trimming cost V 4 bases and J 7 bases, with 13 bases left between them. Germline values: CDR1 LGHDT, CDR2 YNNKEL (reference sequence). The CDR3 contains 14 residues. CDR3 protein: CASSPHREIGELFF. CDR3 DNA sequence: TGTGCCAGCAGCCCACACAGGGAAATCGGGGAGCTGTTTTTT.

The count of this clonotype is one. A clone one base away is much larger, so this may be a read error. The chain recombines TRBV18 with TRBJ2-7; 8 bases are a match to TRBD1. With V trimmed by 0 bases and J by 7 bases, 8 bases remained unmatched. In germline, CDR1 is KGHSH, CDR2 LQKENI. This CDR3 has 15 amino acids. Here the CDR3 reads CASSPPGQAYNEQYF. In DNA form, the CDR3 reads TGTGCCAGCTCACCACCGGGACAGGCATACAATGAGCAGTACTTC.

The genes are TRBV5-1 and TRBJ2-1; 7 bases align to TRBD1. The germline gives CDR1 SGHRS, CDR2 YFSETQ. J gave up 2 bases and V 4 bases, and 6 bases lay outside the gene matches. This CDR3 spans 15 amino acids. The CDR3 is CASSPPGQPYNEQFF. The CDR3 DNA sequence: TGCGCCAGCAGCCCACCGGGACAGCCCTACAATGAGCAGTTCTTC.

This clonotype was seen a handful of times. The V call is TRBV20-1, the J call TRBJ1-2; tentatively, D is TRBD1 (5 bases). The germline gives CDR1 DFQATT, CDR2 SNEGSKA (reference sequence). The CDR3 is 13 amino acids. Trimming shortened V by 3 bases and J by 7 bases, and 15 bases separated the two germline ends. CDR3 sequence reads: CSARTPGRGGYTF. CDR3 DNA sequence: TGCAGTGCTAGGACCCCCGGAAGGGGTGGCTACACCTTC.